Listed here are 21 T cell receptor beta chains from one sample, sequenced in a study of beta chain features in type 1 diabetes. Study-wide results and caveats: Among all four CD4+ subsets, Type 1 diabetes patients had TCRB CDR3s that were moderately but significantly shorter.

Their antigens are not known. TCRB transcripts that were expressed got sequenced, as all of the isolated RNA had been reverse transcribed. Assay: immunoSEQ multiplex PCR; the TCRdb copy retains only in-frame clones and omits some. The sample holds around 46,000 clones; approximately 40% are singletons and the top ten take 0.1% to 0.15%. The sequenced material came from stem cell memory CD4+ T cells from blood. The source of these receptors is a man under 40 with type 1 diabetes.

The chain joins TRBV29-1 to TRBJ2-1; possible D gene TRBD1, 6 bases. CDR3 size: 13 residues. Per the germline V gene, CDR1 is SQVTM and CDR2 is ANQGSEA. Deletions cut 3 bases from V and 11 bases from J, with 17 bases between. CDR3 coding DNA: TGCAGCGTTGATACAGGGAGAATGAGTAAGCAGTTCTTC. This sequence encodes CSVDTGRMSKQFF.

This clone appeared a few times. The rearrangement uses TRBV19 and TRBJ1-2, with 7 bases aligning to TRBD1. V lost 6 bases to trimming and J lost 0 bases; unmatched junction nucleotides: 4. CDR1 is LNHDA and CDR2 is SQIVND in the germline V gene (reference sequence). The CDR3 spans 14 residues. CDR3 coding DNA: TGTGCCAGTAGCGAGACAGGGACTAACTATGGCTACACCTTC. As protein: CASSETGTNYGYTF. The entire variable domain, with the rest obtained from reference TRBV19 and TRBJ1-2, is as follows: DGGITQSPKYLFRKEGQNVTLSCEQNLNHDAMYWYRQDPGQGLRLIYYSQIVNDFQKGDIAEGYSVSREKKESFPLTVTSAQKNPTAFYLCASSETGTNYGYTFGSGTRLTVV.

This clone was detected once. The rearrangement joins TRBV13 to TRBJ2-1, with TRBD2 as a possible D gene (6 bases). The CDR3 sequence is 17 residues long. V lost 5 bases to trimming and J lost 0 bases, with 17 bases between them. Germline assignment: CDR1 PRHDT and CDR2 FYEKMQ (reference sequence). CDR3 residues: CASSHLGTQSSYNEQFF. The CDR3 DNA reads TGTGCCAGCAGCCACTTGGGGACTCAGAGCTCCTACAATGAGCAGTTCTTC.

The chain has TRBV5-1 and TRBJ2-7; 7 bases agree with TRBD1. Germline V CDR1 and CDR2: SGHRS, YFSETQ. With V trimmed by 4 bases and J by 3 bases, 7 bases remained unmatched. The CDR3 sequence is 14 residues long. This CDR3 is CASSRDSVNYEQYF. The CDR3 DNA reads TGCGCCAGCAGCAGGGACAGCGTAAACTACGAGCAGTACTTC.

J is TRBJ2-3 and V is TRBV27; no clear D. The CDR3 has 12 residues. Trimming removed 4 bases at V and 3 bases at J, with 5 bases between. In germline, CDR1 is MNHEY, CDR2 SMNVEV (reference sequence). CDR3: CASSSHTDTQYF. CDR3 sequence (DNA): TGTGCCAGCAGTTCACATACAGATACGCAGTATTTT.

This CDR3 is CASGAAQFF. The CDR3, as DNA: TGTGCCAGTGGGGCGGCGCAGTTCTTC. This chain uses TRBV19 with TRBJ2-1; D might be TRBD1 (5 bases). The germline V gene has CDR1 LNHDA and CDR2 SQIVND (reference sequence). This CDR3 comprises 9 residues. Trimming cost V 8 bases and J 12 bases, with 8 bases left between them. The entire variable domain, with the rest obtained from reference TRBV19 and TRBJ2-1, is as follows: DGGITQSPKYLFRKEGQNVTLSCEQNLNHDAMYWYRQDPGQGLRLIYYSQIVNDFQKGDIAEGYSVSREKKESFPLTVTSAQKNPTAFYLCASGAAQFFGPGTRLTVL.

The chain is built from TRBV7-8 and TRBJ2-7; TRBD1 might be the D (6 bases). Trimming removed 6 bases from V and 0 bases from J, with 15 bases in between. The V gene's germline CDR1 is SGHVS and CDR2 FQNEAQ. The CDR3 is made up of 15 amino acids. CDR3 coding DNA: TGTGCCAGCAGAAGAGGACAGTCAGACTCCTACGAGCAGTACTTC. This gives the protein CASRRGQSDSYEQYF.

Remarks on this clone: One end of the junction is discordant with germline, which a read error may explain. DNA of the CDR3: TGTGCCAGCAGACTAGGACTTGAGCAGCTCTTC. It codes for CASRLGLEQLF. The rearrangement links TRBV27 to TRBJ2-1; tentative D call: TRBD2 (5 bases). There are 11 residues in the CDR3. Germline V gene data show CDR1 as MNHEY and CDR2 as SMNVEV (reference sequence).

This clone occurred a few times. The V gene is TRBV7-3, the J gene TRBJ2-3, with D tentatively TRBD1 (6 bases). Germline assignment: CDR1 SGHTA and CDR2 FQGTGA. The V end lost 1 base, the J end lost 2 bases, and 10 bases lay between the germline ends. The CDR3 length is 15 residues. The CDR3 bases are TGTGCCAGCAGCTTAAACCCAGGGGCCACAGATACGCAGTATTTT. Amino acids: CASSLNPGATDTQYF.

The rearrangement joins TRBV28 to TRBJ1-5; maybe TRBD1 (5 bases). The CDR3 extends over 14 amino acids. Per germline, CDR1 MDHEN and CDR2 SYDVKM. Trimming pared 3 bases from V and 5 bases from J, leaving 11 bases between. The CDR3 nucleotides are TGTGCCAGCAGTTTCAGGCAGGGCTATCAGCCCCAGCATTTT. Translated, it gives CASSFRQGYQPQHF. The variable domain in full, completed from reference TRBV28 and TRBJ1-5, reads DVKVTQSSRYLVKRTGEKVFLECVQDMDHENMFWYRQDPGLGLRLIYFSYDVKMKEKGDIPEGYSVSREKKERFSLILESASTNQTSMYLCASSFRQGYQPQHFGDGTRLSIL.

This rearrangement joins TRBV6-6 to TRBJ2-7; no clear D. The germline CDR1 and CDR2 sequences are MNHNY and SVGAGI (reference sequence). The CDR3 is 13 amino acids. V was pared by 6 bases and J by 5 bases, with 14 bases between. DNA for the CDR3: TGTGCCAGCAGCCACCTCACTCGGGACGAGCAGTACTTC. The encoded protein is CASSHLTRDEQYF.

The CDR3 is CASSRGLSPYNEQFF. DNA of the CDR3: TGTGCCAGCAGCCGAGGACTCTCTCCGTACAATGAGCAGTTCTTC. The rearrangement uses TRBV2 and TRBJ2-1, with D possibly TRBD2 on 5 matching bases. V gave up 6 bases and J gave up 4 bases, with 16 bases separating them. Germline values: CDR1 SNHLY, CDR2 FYNNEI. The CDR3 covers 15 residues.

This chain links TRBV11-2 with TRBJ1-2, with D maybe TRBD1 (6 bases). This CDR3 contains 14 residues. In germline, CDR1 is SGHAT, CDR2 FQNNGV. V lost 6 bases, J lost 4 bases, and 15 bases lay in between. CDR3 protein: CASRISTGAYGYTF. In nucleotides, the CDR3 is TGTGCCAGCAGAATATCGACAGGCGCCTATGGCTACACCTTC.

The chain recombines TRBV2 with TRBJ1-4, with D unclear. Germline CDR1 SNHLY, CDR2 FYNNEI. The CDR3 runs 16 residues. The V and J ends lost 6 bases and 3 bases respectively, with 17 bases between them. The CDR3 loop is CASRVSPRPANEKLFF. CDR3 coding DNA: TGTGCCAGCAGGGTGTCACCGAGGCCGGCTAATGAAAAACTGTTTTTT.

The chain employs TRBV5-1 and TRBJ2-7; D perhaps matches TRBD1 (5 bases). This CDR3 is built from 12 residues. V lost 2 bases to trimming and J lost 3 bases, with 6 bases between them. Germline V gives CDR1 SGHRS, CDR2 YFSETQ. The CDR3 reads CASSFQGYEQYF. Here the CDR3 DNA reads TGCGCCAGCAGCTTCCAGGGCTACGAGCAGTACTTC.

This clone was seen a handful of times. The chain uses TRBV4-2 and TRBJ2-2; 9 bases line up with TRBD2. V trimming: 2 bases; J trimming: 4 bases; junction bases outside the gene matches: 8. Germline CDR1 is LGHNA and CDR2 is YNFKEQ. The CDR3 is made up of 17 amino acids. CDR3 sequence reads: CASSQSGLAMSTGELFF. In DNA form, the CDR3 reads TGTGCCAGCAGCCAAAGCGGACTAGCGATGAGCACCGGGGAGCTGTTTTTT.

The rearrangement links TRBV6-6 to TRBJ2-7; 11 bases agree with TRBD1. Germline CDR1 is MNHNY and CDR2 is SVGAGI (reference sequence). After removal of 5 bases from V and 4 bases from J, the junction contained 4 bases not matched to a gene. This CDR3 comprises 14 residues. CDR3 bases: TGTGCCAGCAGTATTGGACAGGGGGCGTACGAGCAGTACTTC. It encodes CASSIGQGAYEQYF.

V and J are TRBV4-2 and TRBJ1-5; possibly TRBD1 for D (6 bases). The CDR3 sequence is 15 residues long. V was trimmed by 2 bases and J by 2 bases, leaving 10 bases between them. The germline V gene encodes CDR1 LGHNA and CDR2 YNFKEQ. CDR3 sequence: CASSQLQGGNQPQHF. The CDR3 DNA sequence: TGTGCCAGCAGCCAACTACAGGGCGGCAATCAGCCCCAGCATTTT.

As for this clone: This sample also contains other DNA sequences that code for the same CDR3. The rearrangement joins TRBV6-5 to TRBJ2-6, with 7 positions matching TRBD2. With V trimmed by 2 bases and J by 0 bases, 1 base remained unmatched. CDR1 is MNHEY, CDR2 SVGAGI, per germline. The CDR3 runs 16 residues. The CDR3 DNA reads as TGTGCCAGCAGTTACGGGGGGGGCTCTGGGGCCAACGTCCTGACTTTC. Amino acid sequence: CASSYGGGSGANVLTF.

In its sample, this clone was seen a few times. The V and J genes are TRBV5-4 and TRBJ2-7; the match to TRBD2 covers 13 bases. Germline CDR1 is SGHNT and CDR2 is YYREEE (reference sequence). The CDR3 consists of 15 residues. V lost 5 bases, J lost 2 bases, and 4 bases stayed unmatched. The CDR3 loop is CASRPGTSGTYEQYF. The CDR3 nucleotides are TGTGCCAGCAGGCCTGGGACTAGCGGGACCTACGAGCAGTACTTC.

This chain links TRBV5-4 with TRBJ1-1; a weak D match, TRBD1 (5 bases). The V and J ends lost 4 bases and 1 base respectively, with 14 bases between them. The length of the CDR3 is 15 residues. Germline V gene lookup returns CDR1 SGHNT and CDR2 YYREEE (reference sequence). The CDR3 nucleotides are TGTGCCAGCAGCCCGGGAGGGGCGCCGAACACTGAAGCTTTCTTT. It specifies CASSPGGAPNTEAFF. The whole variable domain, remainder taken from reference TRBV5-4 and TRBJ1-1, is ETGVTQSPTHLIKTRGQQVTLRCSSQSGHNTVSWYQQALGQGPQFIFQYYREEENGRGNFPPRFSGLQFPNYSSELNVNALELDDSALYLCASSPGGAPNTEAFFGQGTRLTVV.